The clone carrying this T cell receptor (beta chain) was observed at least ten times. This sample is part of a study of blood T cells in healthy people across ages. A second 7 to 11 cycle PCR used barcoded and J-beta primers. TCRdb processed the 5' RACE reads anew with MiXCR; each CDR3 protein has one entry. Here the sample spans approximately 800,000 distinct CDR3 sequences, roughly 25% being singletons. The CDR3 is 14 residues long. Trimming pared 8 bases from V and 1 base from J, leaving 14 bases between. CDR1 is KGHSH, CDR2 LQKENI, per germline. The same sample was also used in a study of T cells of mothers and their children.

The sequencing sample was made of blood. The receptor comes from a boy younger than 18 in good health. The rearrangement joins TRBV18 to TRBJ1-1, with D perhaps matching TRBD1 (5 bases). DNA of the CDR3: TGTGCCAGCAGCCCCGCGGGGGGGAACACTGAAGCTTTCTTT. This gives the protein CASSPAGGNTEAFF.